These 26 T cell receptor beta chains came from one sample sequenced in a study of cytomegalovirus exposure and HLA in healthy donors. PCR primers comprised 60 Vbeta and 13 Jbeta primers. Profiling relied on immunoSEQ multiplex PCR, and the TCRdb table lists in-frame clones only, not all of them. The sample consists of 60,000 to 70,000 clones, 70% to 85% of them appearing once. Sequenced input: PBMCs. Receptors originate from a man aged 55 to 70 in good health and CMV-seropositive.

Worth noting for this clone: The junction departs from germline at one end; a sequencing error may be responsible. In nucleotides, the CDR3 is TGTTCCAGCAGCTTAGATCAGGGGCTAATATACAATGAGCAGTTCTTC. This gives the protein CSSSLDQGLIYNEQFF. The gene calls are TRBV7-9 and TRBJ2-1, with a weak D call TRBD1 (6 bases). Germline V gene lookup returns CDR1 SEHNR and CDR2 FQNEAQ (reference sequence). This CDR3 comprises 16 residues.

This clone came up once. The chain links TRBV4-1 to TRBJ2-3; a weak D match, TRBD2 (7 bases). The CDR3 has 15 amino acids. The V gene lost 1 base and the J gene lost 3 bases, with 11 bases spanning the gap. Germline V gene lookup returns CDR1 MGHRA and CDR2 YSYEKL. CDR3 region: CASSQVRGGTDTQYF. CDR3 coding DNA: TGCGCCAGCAGCCAAGTGAGGGGGGGAACAGATACGCAGTATTTT.

This clone was seen once. The gene calls are TRBV5-1 and TRBJ2-1, with D perhaps TRBD1 (6 bases). Per germline, CDR1 SGHRS and CDR2 YFSETQ. V dropped 2 bases and J dropped 12 bases, with 15 bases sitting between them. This CDR3 has 13 residues. CDR3 nucleotide sequence: TGCGCCAGCAGCTTCGAACAGGGCGATCCGCAGTTCTTC. Translating gives CASSFEQGDPQFF.

This clone is labeled large. The chain has TRBV4-1 and TRBJ1-1; D gene unclear. Trimming removed 4 bases from V and 2 bases from J, with 11 bases in between. The germline CDR1 and CDR2 sequences are MGHRA and YSYEKL. The CDR3 sequence is 14 residues long. In DNA, the CDR3 is TGCGCCAGCAGCCCGGACGGGATTAACACTGAAGCTTTCTTT. It yields the protein CASSPDGINTEAFF.

This clone was detected only a few times. The rearrangement links TRBV5-6 to TRBJ1-1; TRBD1 might be the D (6 bases). Germline values: CDR1 SGHDT, CDR2 YYEEEE. The CDR3 has 14 residues. V was cut by 4 bases and J by 6 bases, with 16 bases left in between. Written as DNA, the CDR3 is TGTGCCAGCAGCATCCCGGGACAATTGGCTGAAGCTTTCTTT. Translated, it gives CASSIPGQLAEAFF.

This chain connects TRBV19 to TRBJ2-7; D is undetermined. V was cut by 3 bases and J by 0 bases, with 12 bases left in between. Germline-derived CDR1 and CDR2 are LNHDA and SQIVND (reference sequence). CDR3 length: 15 amino acids. CDR3 sequence reads: CASSMKVPGSYEQYF. The CDR3 DNA sequence: TGTGCCAGTAGTATGAAAGTGCCAGGCTCCTACGAGCAGTACTTC.

The chain carries TRBV10-3 and TRBJ1-2; the match to TRBD1 covers 11 bases. Germline V gives CDR1 ENHRY, CDR2 SYGVKD. The CDR3 contains 16 residues. Unmatched junction bases numbered 8, after V lost 4 bases and J lost 4 bases. CDR3 sequence reads: CAISAGTGGFGYGYTF. In DNA form, the CDR3 reads TGTGCCATCAGTGCCGGGACAGGGGGTTTCGGCTATGGCTACACCTTC.

This sequence joins TRBV7-9 and TRBJ1-4; 8 bases fit TRBD1. V shed 5 bases, J shed 4 bases, and the junction held 3 bases outside the gene matches. The CDR3 contains 14 residues. Looked up from germline, CDR1 is SEHNR and CDR2 is FQNEAQ (reference sequence). CDR3 DNA sequence: TGTGCCAGCAGCCCGACAGGGGTTAATGAAAAACTGTTTTTT. This translates into CASSPTGVNEKLFF.

The V call is TRBV5-5, the J call TRBJ2-5, with TRBD2 as a possible D gene (6 bases). The V end lost 5 bases, the J end lost 4 bases, and 15 bases lay between the germline ends. CDR3 length: 14 amino acids. The germline V gene has CDR1 SGHKS and CDR2 YYEKEE (reference sequence). The CDR3 nucleotides are TGTGCCAGCAGTCGGGCGGGAAGGGGAGAGACCCAGTACTTC. This encodes CASSRAGRGETQYF. The whole variable domain, remainder taken from reference TRBV5-5 and TRBJ2-5, is DAGVTQSPTHLIKTRGQQVTLRCSPISGHKSVSWYQQVLGQGPQFIFQYYEKEERGRGNFPDRFSARQFPNYSSELNVNALLLGDSALYLCASSRAGRGETQYFGPGTRLLVL.

A single count supports this clone. The chain joins TRBV27 to TRBJ2-4; D is ambiguous. CDR3 length equals 17 residues. Germline loops: CDR1 MNHEY, CDR2 SMNVEV (reference sequence). Trimming left V 4 bases short and J 0 bases short, with 16 bases between. The CDR3 DNA is TGTGCCAGCAGTTCGCAATCAGAGAGACTAGCCAAAAACATTCAGTACTTC. Protein: CASSSQSERLAKNIQYF.

The chain has TRBV29-1 and TRBJ1-2; D might be TRBD1 (5 bases). Germline lookup yields CDR1 SQVTM and CDR2 ANQGSEA. The V end lost 3 bases, the J end lost 6 bases, and 11 bases lay between the germline ends. The CDR3 has 12 amino acids. The CDR3 region is CSVDRAFHGYTF. The CDR3 DNA follows: TGCAGCGTTGACAGGGCCTTTCATGGCTACACCTTC.

The genes are TRBV20-1 and TRBJ2-2; no reliable D call. With 5 bases removed from V and 5 bases from J, the gap between germline ends came to 6 bases. The germline gives CDR1 DFQATT, CDR2 SNEGSKA (reference sequence). This CDR3 is built from 11 residues. CDR3 in amino acids: CSAPRTGELFF. CDR3 sequence (DNA): TGCAGTGCTCCTCGGACCGGGGAGCTGTTTTTT.

This clone was observed a handful of times. The chain employs TRBV28 and TRBJ2-3; 8 nucleotides match TRBD1. V gave up 6 bases and J gave up 4 bases; unmatched junction bases: 12. The CDR3 has 16 amino acids. Germline V lookup: CDR1 MDHEN, CDR2 SYDVKM. The CDR3 nucleotides are TGTGCCAGCAGCCAGATACGGACAGGGAGCCCAGATACGCAGTATTTT. The encoded protein is CASSQIRTGSPDTQYF.

The CDR3 coding sequence is TGTGCCAGCAGTCGACTAGCGGGAGAGCAGTTCTTC. Its protein product is CASSRLAGEQFF. The chain carries TRBV6-1 and TRBJ2-1; 11 bases are shared with TRBD2. Unmatched junction bases numbered 1, after V lost 5 bases and J lost 10 bases. Looked up from germline, CDR1 is MNHNS and CDR2 is SASEGT. The CDR3 has 12 residues.

This clone showed up just a few times. The chain links TRBV6-5 to TRBJ2-2, with D maybe TRBD2 (5 bases). The germline V and J ends were trimmed by 7 bases and 1 base, with 13 bases remaining between them. This CDR3 contains 15 residues. Germline loops: CDR1 MNHEY, CDR2 SVGAGI. The chain's CDR3 is CASTLDWRNTGELFF. The DNA of the CDR3 is TGTGCCAGCACCCTGGACTGGCGGAACACCGGGGAGCTGTTTTTT.

This clone was found once. The rearrangement uses TRBV19 and TRBJ2-3, with D perhaps matching TRBD2 (6 bases). The germline V gene has CDR1 LNHDA and CDR2 SQIVND (reference sequence). This CDR3 region has 15 residues. V dropped 4 bases and J dropped 5 bases, with 16 bases sitting between them. Here the CDR3 DNA reads TGTGCCAGTAGTAAGTTAGGAGGGCAAGGAGATACGCAGTATTTT. Translated, it gives CASSKLGGQGDTQYF. Based on the CDR3 plus reference TRBV19 and TRBJ2-3, the full variable domain is DGGITQSPKYLFRKEGQNVTLSCEQNLNHDAMYWYRQDPGQGLRLIYYSQIVNDFQKGDIAEGYSVSREKKESFPLTVTSAQKNPTAFYLCASSKLGGQGDTQYFGPGTRLTVL.

Only a few counts were recorded for this clone. This chain connects TRBV4-2 to TRBJ1-5; no reliable D call. This CDR3 comprises 13 residues. The germline V and J ends were trimmed by 4 bases and 4 bases, with 8 bases remaining between them. CDR1 LGHNA and CDR2 YNFKEQ come from the germline V gene. The CDR3 sequence is CASSRVLNQPQHF. CDR3 in DNA: TGTGCCAGCAGCCGAGTTCTTAATCAGCCCCAGCATTTT.

The chain combines TRBV7-2 with TRBJ2-5, with D perhaps TRBD2 (6 bases). CDR3 length equals 14 residues. The germline V gene encodes CDR1 SGHTA and CDR2 FQGNSA. V was clipped by 0 bases and J by 5 bases, with 10 bases between them. CDR3 nucleotides: TGTGCCAGCAGCTTAGCGGGGAGCGGGGAGACCCAGTACTTC. This codes for CASSLAGSGETQYF.

The rearrangement uses TRBV4-2 and TRBJ2-1; 10 positions match TRBD1. This CDR3 region has 17 residues. V lost 0 bases, J lost 5 bases, and 7 bases stayed unmatched. Germline values: CDR1 LGHNA, CDR2 YNFKEQ. The CDR3 sequence is CASSQEEGTGAHNEQFF. The CDR3 nucleotides are TGTGCCAGCAGCCAAGAAGAAGGGACAGGGGCCCACAATGAGCAGTTCTTC.

The V gene is TRBV7-6, the J gene TRBJ1-1; D unresolved. Trimming took 4 bases from V and 2 from J, leaving 11 bases between them. Germline V gives CDR1 SGHVS, CDR2 FNYEAQ. CDR3 length: 14 amino acids. CDR3: CASSSILKNTEAFF. The CDR3 region has the DNA TGTGCCAGCAGCTCTATATTAAAAAACACTGAAGCTTTCTTT.

The chain has TRBV27 and TRBJ1-1; 7 bases line up with TRBD1. The CDR3 totals 21 residues. Per the germline V gene, CDR1 is MNHEY and CDR2 is SMNVEV (reference sequence). J gave up 6 bases and V 4 bases, and 29 bases lay outside the gene matches. The CDR3 sequence is CASSSPVLLMRGQLRGPEAFF. The CDR3 bases are TGTGCCAGCAGTTCCCCCGTCCTTCTTATGAGGGGGCAATTACGGGGACCTGAAGCTTTCTTT.

The V gene is TRBV11-3, the J gene TRBJ2-1, with D maybe TRBD2 (7 bases). Germline V gene sequence: CDR1 SGHNT, CDR2 YENEEA. The CDR3 consists of 16 residues. Trimming left V 5 bases short and J 7 bases short, with 21 bases between. The DNA for the CDR3 is TGTGCCAGCAGCCAGGTAGGGGGAGGGGCCAAGAATGAGCAGTTCTTC. This gives the protein CASSQVGGGAKNEQFF.

The chain uses TRBV19 and TRBJ2-1; 7 bases fit TRBD1. Per the germline V gene, CDR1 is LNHDA and CDR2 is SQIVND (reference sequence). The CDR3 has 14 amino acids. With 8 bases clipped from V and 7 bases from J, the junction kept 11 bases outside the gene matches. CDR3 protein: CASSDRARMNEQFF. The CDR3 DNA is TGTGCCAGTTCAGACAGGGCCCGTATGAATGAGCAGTTCTTC.

The chain is built from TRBV9 and TRBJ1-3; possible D gene TRBD1, 5 bases. This CDR3 is 15 amino acids long. The V gene's germline CDR1 is SGDLS and CDR2 YYNGEE. The V end lost 0 bases, the J end lost 4 bases, and 11 bases lay between the germline ends. The CDR3 loop is CASSVDRRTGNTIYF. CDR3 bases: TGTGCCAGCAGCGTAGACAGGCGTACAGGAAACACCATATATTTT.

This sequence joins TRBV7-9 and TRBJ2-3; D gene ambiguous. The ends were cut back, 2 bases at V and 3 bases at J, with 3 bases in the middle. The CDR3 is 12 residues long. Germline CDR1 SEHNR, CDR2 FQNEAQ (reference sequence). For the CDR3, the DNA is TGTGCCAGCAGCTTATCAACAGATACGCAGTATTTT. It is translated as CASSLSTDTQYF.

The chain has TRBV5-1 and TRBJ1-1; D is possibly TRBD1 (5 bases). Germline CDR1 and CDR2: SGHRS and YFSETQ. V lost 4 bases and J 4 bases, leaving 11 bases between the germline ends. The CDR3 length is 13 residues. CDR3 bases: TGCGCCAGCAGCCTTCAGGGATTCACTGAAGCTTTCTTT. This encodes CASSLQGFTEAFF. The full variable domain, completed using reference TRBV5-1 and TRBJ1-1, is KAGVTQTPRYLIKTRGQQVTLSCSPISGHRSVSWYQQTPGQGLQFLFEYFSETQRNKGNFPGRFSGRQFSNSRSEMNVSTLELGDSALYLCASSLQGFTEAFFGQGTRLTVV.